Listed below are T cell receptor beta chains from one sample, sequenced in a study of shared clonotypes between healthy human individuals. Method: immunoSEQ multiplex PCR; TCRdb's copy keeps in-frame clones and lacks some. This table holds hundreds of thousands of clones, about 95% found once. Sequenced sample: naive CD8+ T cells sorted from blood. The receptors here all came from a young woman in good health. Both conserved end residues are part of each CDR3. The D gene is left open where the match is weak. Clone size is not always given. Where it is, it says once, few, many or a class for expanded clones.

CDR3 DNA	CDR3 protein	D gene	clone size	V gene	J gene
TGTGCCAGCGGGGCTAGCGGGAGTTACGAGCAGTACTTC	CASGASGSYEQYF	TRBD2	-	TRBV27	TRBJ2-7
TGTGCCAGCAGTTCCGACGACTGGCAAGAGGGGACCGGGGAGCTGTTTTTT	CASSSDDWQEGTGELFF	-	-	TRBV27	TRBJ2-2
TGTGCCAGCAGCTTAGGGTTTTACGAGCAGTACTTC	CASSLGFYEQYF	-	once	TRBV28	TRBJ2-7
TGTGCCAGCAGTTACGGACAGGGGGAGACTGAAGCTTTCTTT	CASSYGQGETEAFF	TRBD1	-	TRBV6-5	TRBJ1-1
TGCGCCAGCAGCCCGCCGGTTTACCAGGAGACCCAGTACTTC	CASSPPVYQETQYF	-	once	TRBV5-1	TRBJ2-5
TGTGCCAGCAGCGTAGCTTTGGCTAGCGGGAGTTTGGATACGCAGTATTTT	CASSVALASGSLDTQYF	TRBD2	-	TRBV9	TRBJ2-3
TGTGCCAGCAGTTTAAACCCGCCCCAGCATTTT	CASSLNPPQHF	-	-	TRBV28	TRBJ1-5
TGTGCCAGCAGCTTAGCAGGGGGCTGGGGGAAGAACACTGAAGCTTTCTTT	CASSLAGGWGKNTEAFF	TRBD1	once	TRBV7-3	TRBJ1-1
TGTGCCAGTAGTACCTACAATGAGCAGTTCTTC	CASSTYNEQFF	-	-	TRBV19	TRBJ2-1
TGTGCCAGCAGTTTATTCCCCTCGGCGAAGGGCTACACCTTC	CASSLFPSAKGYTF	-	-	TRBV27	TRBJ1-2
TGTGCCAGCAGCAAAAGGGGCCTGGTCGGGACGAACACCGGGGAGCTGTTTTTT	CASSKRGLVGTNTGELFF	-	-	TRBV14	TRBJ2-2
TGCAGCGCCAGGACAGGGATTTCCTACGAGCAGTACTTC	CSARTGISYEQYF	TRBD1	-	TRBV29-1	TRBJ2-7
TGTGCCAGCACCTTACCGAGAAGCAGGTATAGCAATCAGCCCCAGCATTTT	CASTLPRSRYSNQPQHF	-	-	TRBV28	TRBJ1-5
TGTGCCAGCAGTCCCTCTACCCAAGAGACCCAGTACTTC	CASSPSTQETQYF	-	-	TRBV27	TRBJ2-5
TGTGCCAGCAGCCCGGACATGGACCCACAAGAGACCCAGTACTTC	CASSPDMDPQETQYF	-	-	TRBV7-9	TRBJ2-5
TGCGCCAGCAGCCCTGGGGGGAGGGGAAGCTCCTACAATGAGCAGTTCTTC	CASSPGGRGSSYNEQFF	TRBD2	-	TRBV4-1	TRBJ2-1
TGTGCCAGCACCCAACTGTGGCTAGCGGGGACGGGGCAGTACTTC	CASTQLWLAGTGQYF	TRBD2	-	TRBV5-5	TRBJ2-7
TGTGCCAGCAGCGCGACAGGGGGCGATCAGCCCCAGCATTTT	CASSATGGDQPQHF	TRBD1	-	TRBV14	TRBJ1-5
TGTGCCAGCAGCGTAGGGCTAGCGGGCGTTTACGAGCAGTACTTC	CASSVGLAGVYEQYF	TRBD2	-	TRBV9	TRBJ2-7
TGTGCCAGCAGTGAAGCGGCCCGGGACAGGGGGCCGGGTAGAGACTATGGCTACACCTTC	CASSEAARDRGPGRDYGYTF	TRBD1	-	TRBV2	TRBJ1-2
TGTGCCAGCAGTTCTAGAGGGACAGGGGGAAACATTCAGTACTTC	CASSSRGTGGNIQYF	TRBD1	-	TRBV28	TRBJ2-4
TGTGCCAGCGGGACAAGGGGGGGTGAGCAGTTCTTC	CASGTRGGEQFF	-	-	TRBV6-6	TRBJ2-1
TGTGCCAGCAGTCCCGCAGGGGGACTCACTGAAGCTTTCTTT	CASSPAGGLTEAFF	TRBD1	-	TRBV28	TRBJ1-1
TGTGCCAGCAGCAAACTAGCGGGACAAGAGACCCAGTACTTC	CASSKLAGQETQYF	TRBD2	-	TRBV7-9	TRBJ2-5
TGTGCCAGCAGTGAACCTAAGGCAGGGGGCGCGGAAAAACTGTTTTTT	CASSEPKAGGAEKLFF	TRBD1	-	TRBV2	TRBJ1-4
TGTGCCAGCAGCCAAGATTTATGGGAGGGCTCCTACGAGCAGTACTTC	CASSQDLWEGSYEQYF	TRBD2	-	TRBV4-2	TRBJ2-7
TGTGCCAGCAGCCCTTTTGGGCGGGGGTACGAGCAGTACTTC	CASSPFGRGYEQYF	TRBD2	-	TRBV13	TRBJ2-7
TGCAGCGTTGAACTCAGAAACACCATATATTTT	CSVELRNTIYF	-	-	TRBV29-1	TRBJ1-3
TGTGCCAGCAGCGTAGGAGGTGACACAGATACGCAGTATTTT	CASSVGGDTDTQYF	-	-	TRBV9	TRBJ2-3
TGCGCCAGCAGCTTGTCAGATACGCAGTATTTT	CASSLSDTQYF	-	-	TRBV5-1	TRBJ2-3
TGTGCCAGCAGCCCCCGCGGACAGGGGGACAGTGGCTACACCTTC	CASSPRGQGDSGYTF	TRBD1	-	TRBV13	TRBJ1-2
TGTGCCAGCAGTATGCCAACTAGTTTACCCTACGAGCAGTACTTC	CASSMPTSLPYEQYF	-	-	TRBV27	TRBJ2-7
TGTGCCAGTAGTATAACGGGGTACAATGAGCAGTTCTTC	CASSITGYNEQFF	-	-	TRBV19	TRBJ2-1
TGTGCCAGCAGTTTATCTCCCAGCGGGAGGTCCGCAACCGGGGAGCTGTTTTTT	CASSLSPSGRSATGELFF	TRBD2	-	TRBV27	TRBJ2-2
TGTGCCAGCAGCCAAGACTTTTTTCGTAGCGGGAACCCCTACGAGCAGTACTTC	CASSQDFFRSGNPYEQYF	TRBD2	-	TRBV4-2	TRBJ2-7
TGTGCCAGCAGCCTTAGGGGCAAGAACAGGGGCTTCTCCTACGAGCAGTACTTC	CASSLRGKNRGFSYEQYF	TRBD1	-	TRBV7-9	TRBJ2-7
TGTGCCAGCACCCCCGAGAATCAAGAGACCCAGTACTTC	CASTPENQETQYF	-	-	TRBV6-5	TRBJ2-5